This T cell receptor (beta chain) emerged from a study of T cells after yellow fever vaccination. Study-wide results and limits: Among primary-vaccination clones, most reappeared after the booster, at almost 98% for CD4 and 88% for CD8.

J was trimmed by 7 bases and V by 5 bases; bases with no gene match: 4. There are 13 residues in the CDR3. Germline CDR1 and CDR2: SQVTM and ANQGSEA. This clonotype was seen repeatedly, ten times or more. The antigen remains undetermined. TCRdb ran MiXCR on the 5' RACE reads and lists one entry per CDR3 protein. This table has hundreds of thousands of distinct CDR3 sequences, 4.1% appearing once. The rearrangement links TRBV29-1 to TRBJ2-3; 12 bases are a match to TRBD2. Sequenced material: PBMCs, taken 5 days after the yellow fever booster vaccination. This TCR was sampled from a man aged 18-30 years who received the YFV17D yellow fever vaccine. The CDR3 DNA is TGCAGCGTTTTCGGACTAGCGGGGAATACGCAGTATTTT. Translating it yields CSVFGLAGNTQYF.